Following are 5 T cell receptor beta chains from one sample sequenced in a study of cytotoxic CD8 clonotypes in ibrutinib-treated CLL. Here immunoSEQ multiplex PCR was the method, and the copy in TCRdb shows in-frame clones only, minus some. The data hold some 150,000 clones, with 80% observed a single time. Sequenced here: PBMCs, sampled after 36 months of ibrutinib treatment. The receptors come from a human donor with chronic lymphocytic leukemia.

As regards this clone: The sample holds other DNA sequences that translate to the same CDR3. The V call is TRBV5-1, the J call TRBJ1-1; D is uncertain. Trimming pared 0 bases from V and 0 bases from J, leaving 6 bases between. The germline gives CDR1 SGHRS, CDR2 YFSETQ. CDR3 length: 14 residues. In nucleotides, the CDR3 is TGCGCCAGCAGCTTGGACAGAATGAACACTGAAGCTTTCTTT. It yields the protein CASSLDRMNTEAFF.

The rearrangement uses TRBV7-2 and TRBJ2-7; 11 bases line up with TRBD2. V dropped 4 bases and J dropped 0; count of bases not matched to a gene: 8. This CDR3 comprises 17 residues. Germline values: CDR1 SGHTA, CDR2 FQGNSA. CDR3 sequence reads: CASSSKLTSGSSYEQYF. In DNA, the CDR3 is TGTGCCAGCAGCTCGAAACTCACTAGCGGGAGCTCCTACGAGCAGTACTTC.

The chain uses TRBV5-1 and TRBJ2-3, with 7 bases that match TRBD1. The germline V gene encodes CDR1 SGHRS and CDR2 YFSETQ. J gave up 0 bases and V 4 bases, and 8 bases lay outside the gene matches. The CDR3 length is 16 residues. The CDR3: CASSTGVATSTDTQYF. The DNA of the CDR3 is TGCGCCAGCAGCACAGGGGTGGCTACTAGCACAGATACGCAGTATTTT.

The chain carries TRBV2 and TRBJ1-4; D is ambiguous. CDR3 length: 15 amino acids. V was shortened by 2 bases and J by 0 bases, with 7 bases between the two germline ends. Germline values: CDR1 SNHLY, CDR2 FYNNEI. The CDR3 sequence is CASSESEATNEKLFF. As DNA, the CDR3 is TGTGCCAGCAGTGAATCGGAGGCAACTAATGAAAAACTGTTTTTT.

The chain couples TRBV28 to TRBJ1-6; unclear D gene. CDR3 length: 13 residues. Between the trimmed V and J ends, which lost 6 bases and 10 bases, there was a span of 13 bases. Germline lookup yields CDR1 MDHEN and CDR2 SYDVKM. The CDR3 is CASSSGRWSPLHF. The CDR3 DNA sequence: TGTGCCAGCAGCTCCGGCAGGTGGTCACCCCTCCACTTT.